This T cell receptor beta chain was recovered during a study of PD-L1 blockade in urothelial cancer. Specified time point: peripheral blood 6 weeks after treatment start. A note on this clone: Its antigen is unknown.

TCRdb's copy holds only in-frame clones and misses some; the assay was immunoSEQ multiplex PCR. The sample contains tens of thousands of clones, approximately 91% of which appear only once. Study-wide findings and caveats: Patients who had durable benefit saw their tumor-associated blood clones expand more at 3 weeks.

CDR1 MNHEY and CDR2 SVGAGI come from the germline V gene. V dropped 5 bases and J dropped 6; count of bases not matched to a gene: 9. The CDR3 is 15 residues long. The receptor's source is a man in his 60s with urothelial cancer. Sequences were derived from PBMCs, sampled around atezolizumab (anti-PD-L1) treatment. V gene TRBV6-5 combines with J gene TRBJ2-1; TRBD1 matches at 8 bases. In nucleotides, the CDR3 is TGTGCCAGCAGTCCTATAGGACAGGGCTTCAATGAGCAGTTCTTC. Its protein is CASSPIGQGFNEQFF.